The source of this TCR beta chain is a study of cytomegalovirus exposure and HLA in healthy donors. Germline-derived CDR1 and CDR2 are SQVTM and ANQGSEA. The CDR3 length is 13 residues. Trimming cost V 2 bases and J 3 bases, with 7 bases left between them. Sequencing used immunoSEQ multiplex PCR; TCRdb keeps in-frame clones, though not all of them. In the table there are 200,000 to 250,000 clones, over 65% of which are singletons. The sequence derives from a woman younger than 30 in good health and CMV-seronegative. The sample consisted of PBMCs. The V and J genes are TRBV29-1 and TRBJ2-2; D is ambiguous. The CDR3 is CSVERADTGELFF. The CDR3 DNA sequence: TGCAGCGTTGAACGGGCGGACACCGGGGAGCTGTTTTTT.